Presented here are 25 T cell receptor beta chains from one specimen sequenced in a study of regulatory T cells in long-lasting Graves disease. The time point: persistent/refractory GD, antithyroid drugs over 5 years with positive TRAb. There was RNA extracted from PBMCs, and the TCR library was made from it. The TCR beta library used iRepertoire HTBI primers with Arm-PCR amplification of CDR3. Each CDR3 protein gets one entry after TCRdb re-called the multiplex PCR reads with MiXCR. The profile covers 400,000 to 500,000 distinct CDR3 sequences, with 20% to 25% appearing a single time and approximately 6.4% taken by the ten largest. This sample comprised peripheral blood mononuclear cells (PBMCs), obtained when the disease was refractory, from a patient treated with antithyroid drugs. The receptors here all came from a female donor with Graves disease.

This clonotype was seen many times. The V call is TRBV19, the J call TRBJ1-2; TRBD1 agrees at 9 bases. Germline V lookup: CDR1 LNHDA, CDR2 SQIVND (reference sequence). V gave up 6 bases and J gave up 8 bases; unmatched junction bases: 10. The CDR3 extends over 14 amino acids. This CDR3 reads CASSTTGGETGYTF. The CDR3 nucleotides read TGTGCCAGTAGCACAACAGGGGGCGAAACGGGCTACACCTTC.

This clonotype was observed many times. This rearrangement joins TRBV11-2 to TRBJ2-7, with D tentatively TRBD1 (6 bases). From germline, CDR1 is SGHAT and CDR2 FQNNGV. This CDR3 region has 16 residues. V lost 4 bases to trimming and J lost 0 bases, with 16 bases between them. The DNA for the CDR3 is TGTGCCAGCAGCTCCGGAGACAGGCTGAGCTCCTACGAGCAGTACTTC. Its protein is CASSSGDRLSSYEQYF.

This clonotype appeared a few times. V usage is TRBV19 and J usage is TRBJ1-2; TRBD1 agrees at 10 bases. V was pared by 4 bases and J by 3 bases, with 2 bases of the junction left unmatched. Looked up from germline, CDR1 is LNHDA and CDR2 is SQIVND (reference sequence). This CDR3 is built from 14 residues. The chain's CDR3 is CASSNGQGDYGYTF. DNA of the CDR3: TGTGCCAGTAGTAACGGACAGGGGGACTATGGCTACACCTTC.

CDR3 region: CASRGWTNQPQHF. The CDR3 DNA is TGTGCCAGCAGGGGGTGGACCAATCAGCCCCAGCATTTT. The genes are TRBV28 and TRBJ1-5, with D unresolved. Trimming stripped 6 bases from V and 3 bases from J, with 9 bases between. Germline V gene data show CDR1 as MDHEN and CDR2 as SYDVKM. The CDR3 is 13 residues long.

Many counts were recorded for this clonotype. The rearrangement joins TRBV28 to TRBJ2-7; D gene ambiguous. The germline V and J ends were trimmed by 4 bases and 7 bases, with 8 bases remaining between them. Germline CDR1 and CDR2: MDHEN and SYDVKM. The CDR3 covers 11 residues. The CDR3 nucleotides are TGTGCCAGCAGTTCCCCGAGGGAGCAGTACTTC. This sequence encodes CASSSPREQYF. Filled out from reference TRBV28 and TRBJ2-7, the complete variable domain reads DVKVTQSSRYLVKRTGEKVFLECVQDMDHENMFWYRQDPGLGLRLIYFSYDVKMKEKGDIPEGYSVSREKKERFSLILESASTNQTSMYLCASSSPREQYFGPGTRLTVT.

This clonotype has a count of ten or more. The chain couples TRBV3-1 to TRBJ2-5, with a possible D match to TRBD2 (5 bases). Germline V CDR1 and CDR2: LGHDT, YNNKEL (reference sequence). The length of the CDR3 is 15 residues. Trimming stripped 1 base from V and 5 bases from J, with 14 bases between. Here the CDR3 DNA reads TGTGCCAGCAGCCAAGTGGCGCTGAGGGAGGAGACCCAGTACTTC. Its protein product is CASSQVALREETQYF.

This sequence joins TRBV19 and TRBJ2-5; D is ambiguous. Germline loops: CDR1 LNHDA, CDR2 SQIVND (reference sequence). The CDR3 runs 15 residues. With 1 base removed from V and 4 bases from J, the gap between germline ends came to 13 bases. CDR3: CASSIGRNWGETQYF. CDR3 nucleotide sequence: TGTGCCAGTAGTATAGGCAGGAATTGGGGAGAGACCCAGTACTTC.

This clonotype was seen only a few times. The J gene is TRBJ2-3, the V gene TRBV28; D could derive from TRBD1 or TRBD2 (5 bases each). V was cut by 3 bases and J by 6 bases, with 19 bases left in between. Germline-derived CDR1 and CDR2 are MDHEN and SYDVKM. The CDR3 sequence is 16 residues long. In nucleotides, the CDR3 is TGTGCCAGCAGTTTGCTCCTTTACGGGGCCGGGGATACGCAGTATTTT. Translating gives CASSLLLYGAGDTQYF. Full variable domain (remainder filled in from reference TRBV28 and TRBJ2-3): DVKVTQSSRYLVKRTGEKVFLECVQDMDHENMFWYRQDPGLGLRLIYFSYDVKMKEKGDIPEGYSVSREKKERFSLILESASTNQTSMYLCASSLLLYGAGDTQYFGPGTRLTVL.

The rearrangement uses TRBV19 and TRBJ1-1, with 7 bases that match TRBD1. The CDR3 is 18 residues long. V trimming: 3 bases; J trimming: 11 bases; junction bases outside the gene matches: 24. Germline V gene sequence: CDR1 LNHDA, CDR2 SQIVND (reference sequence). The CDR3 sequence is CASSMRAYTDRVRRWAFF. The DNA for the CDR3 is TGTGCCAGTAGTATGCGCGCGTACACCGACAGGGTCCGTCGGTGGGCTTTCTTT.

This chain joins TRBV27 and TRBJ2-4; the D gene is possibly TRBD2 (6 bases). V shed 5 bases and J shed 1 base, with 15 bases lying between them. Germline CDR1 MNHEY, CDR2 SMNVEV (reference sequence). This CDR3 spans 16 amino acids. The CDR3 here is CASSPYSRGAKNIQYF. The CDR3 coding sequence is TGTGCCAGCAGTCCTTACAGTCGGGGGGCCAAAAACATTCAGTACTTC.

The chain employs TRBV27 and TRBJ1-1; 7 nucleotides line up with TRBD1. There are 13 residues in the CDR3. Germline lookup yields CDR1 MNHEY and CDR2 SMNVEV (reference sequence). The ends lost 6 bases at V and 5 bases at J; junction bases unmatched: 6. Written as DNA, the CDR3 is TGTGCCAGCAGCTGGGACAGTGGGACTGAAGCTTTCTTT. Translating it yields CASSWDSGTEAFF.

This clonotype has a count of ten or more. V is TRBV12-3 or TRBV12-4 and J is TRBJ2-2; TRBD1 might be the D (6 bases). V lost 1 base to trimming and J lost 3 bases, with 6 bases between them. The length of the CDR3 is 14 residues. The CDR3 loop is CASSLGGHTGELFF. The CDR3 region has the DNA TGTGCCAGCAGTTTAGGGGGGCACACCGGGGAGCTGTTTTTT.

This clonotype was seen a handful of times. The CDR3 region has the DNA TGTGCCAGTAGTATCGGGGCAGGGAGGGGCACTGAAGCTTTCTTT. It specifies CASSIGAGRGTEAFF. The chain employs TRBV19 and TRBJ1-1, with a tentative D call TRBD1 (5 bases). The ends were cut back, 3 bases at V and 4 bases at J, with 15 bases in the middle. The CDR3 loop spans 15 amino acids. The germline CDR1 and CDR2 sequences are LNHDA and SQIVND (reference sequence).

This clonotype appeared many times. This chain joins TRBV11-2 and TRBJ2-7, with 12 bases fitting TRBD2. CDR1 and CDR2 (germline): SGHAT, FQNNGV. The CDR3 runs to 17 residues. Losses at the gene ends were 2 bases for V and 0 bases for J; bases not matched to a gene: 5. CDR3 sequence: CASSLLAGGRSSYEQYF. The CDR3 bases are TGTGCCAGCAGCTTACTAGCGGGAGGGCGAAGCTCCTACGAGCAGTACTTC.

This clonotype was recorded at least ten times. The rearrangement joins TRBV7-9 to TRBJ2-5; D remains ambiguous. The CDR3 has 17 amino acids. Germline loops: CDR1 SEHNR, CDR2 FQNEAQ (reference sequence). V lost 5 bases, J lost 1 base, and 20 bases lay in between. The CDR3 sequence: CASSPTKVLPRQETQYF. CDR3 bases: TGTGCCAGCAGCCCAACGAAAGTTCTACCACGCCAAGAGACCCAGTACTTC.

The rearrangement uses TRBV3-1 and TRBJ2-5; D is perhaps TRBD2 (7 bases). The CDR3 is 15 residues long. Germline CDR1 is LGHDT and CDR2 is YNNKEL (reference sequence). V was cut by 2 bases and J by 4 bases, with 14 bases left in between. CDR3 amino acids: CASSQPRGGGETQYF. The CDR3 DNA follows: TGTGCCAGCAGCCAACCCAGGGGAGGGGGAGAGACCCAGTACTTC.

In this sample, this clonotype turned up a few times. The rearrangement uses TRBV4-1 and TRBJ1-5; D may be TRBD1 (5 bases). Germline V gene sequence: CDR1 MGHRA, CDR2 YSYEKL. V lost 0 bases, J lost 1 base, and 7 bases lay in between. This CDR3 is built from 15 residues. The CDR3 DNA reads TGCGCCAGCAGCCAAGATCAGGGAAGCAATCAGCCCCAGCATTTT. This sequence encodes CASSQDQGSNQPQHF.

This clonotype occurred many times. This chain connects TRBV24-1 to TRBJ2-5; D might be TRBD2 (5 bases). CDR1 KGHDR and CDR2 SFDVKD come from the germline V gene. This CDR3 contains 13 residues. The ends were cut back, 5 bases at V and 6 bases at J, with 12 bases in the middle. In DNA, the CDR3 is TGTGCCACCAGTGCGTGGTGGGAGCAGACCCAGTACTTC. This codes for CATSAWWEQTQYF.

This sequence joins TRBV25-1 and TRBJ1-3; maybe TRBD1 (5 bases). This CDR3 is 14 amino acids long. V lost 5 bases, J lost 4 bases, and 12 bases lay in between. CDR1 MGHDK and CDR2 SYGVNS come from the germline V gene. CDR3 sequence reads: CASSFGAAGNTIYF. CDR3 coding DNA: TGTGCCAGCAGTTTCGGGGCCGCAGGAAACACCATATATTTT.

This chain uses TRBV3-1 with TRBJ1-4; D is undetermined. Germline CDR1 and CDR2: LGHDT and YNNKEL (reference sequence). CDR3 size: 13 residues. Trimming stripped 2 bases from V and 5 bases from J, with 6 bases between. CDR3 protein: CASSQQTNEKLFF. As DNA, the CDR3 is TGTGCCAGCAGCCAACAGACAAATGAAAAACTGTTTTTT.

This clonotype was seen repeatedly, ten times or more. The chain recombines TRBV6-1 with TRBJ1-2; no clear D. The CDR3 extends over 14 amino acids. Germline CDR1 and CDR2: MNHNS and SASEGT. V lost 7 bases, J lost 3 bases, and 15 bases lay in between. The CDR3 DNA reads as TGTGCCAGCATAAGAGACCGCGGCTACTATGGCTACACCTTC. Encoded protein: CASIRDRGYYGYTF.

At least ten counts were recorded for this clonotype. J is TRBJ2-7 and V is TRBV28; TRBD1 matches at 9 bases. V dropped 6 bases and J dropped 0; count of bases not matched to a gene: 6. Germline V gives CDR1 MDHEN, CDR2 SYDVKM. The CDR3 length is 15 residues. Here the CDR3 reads CASRTGGHSSYEQYF. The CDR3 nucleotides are TGTGCCAGCAGGACAGGGGGTCATAGCTCCTACGAGCAGTACTTC.

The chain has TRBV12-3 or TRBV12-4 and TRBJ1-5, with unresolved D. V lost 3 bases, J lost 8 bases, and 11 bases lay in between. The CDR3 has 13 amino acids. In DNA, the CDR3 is TGTGCCAGCAGTTTGGCCGCGTCGGAGCCCCAGCATTTT. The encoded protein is CASSLAASEPQHF.

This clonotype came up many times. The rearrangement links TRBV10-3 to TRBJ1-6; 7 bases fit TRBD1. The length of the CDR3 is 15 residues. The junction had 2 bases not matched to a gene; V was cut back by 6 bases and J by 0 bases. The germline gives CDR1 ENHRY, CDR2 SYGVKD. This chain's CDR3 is CAIRRDSSYNSPLHF. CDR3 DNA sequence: TGTGCCATCAGGAGGGACAGCTCCTATAATTCACCCCTCCACTTT.

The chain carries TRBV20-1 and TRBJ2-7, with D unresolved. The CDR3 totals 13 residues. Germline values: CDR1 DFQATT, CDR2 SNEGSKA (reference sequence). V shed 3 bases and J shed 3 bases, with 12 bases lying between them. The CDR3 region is CSASPSELYEQYF. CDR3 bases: TGCAGTGCTAGCCCATCGGAACTCTACGAGCAGTACTTC.